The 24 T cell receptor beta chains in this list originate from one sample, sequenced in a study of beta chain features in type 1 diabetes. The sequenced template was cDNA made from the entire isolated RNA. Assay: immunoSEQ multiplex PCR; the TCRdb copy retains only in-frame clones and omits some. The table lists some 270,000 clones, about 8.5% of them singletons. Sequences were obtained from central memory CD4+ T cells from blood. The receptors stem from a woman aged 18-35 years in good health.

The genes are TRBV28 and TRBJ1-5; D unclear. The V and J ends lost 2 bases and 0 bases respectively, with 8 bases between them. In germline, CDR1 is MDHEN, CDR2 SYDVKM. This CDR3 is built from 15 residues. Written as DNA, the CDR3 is TGTGCCAGCAGTTTAACAGATTATAGCAATCAGCCCCAGCATTTT. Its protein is CASSLTDYSNQPQHF.

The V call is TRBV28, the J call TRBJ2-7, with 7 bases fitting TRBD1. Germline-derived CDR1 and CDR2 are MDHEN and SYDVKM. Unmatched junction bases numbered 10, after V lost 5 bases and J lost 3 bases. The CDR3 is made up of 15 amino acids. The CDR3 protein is CASSPSGQRLYEQYV. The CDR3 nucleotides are TGTGCCAGCAGTCCCTCGGGACAGCGCCTCTACGAGCAGTACGTC.

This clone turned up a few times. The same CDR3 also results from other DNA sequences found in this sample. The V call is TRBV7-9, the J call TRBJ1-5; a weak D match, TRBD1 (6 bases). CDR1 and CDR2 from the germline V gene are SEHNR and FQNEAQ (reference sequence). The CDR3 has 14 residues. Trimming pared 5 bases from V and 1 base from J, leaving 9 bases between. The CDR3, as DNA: TGTGCCAGCAGCCTCGACAGGAGCAATCAGCCCCAGCATTTT. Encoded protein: CASSLDRSNQPQHF.

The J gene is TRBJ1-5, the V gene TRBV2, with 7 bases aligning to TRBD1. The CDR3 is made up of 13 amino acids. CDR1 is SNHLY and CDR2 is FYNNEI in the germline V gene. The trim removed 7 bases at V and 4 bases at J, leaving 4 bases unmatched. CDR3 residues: CASMGDSNQPQHF. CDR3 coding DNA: TGTGCCAGCATGGGGGACAGTAATCAGCCCCAGCATTTT.

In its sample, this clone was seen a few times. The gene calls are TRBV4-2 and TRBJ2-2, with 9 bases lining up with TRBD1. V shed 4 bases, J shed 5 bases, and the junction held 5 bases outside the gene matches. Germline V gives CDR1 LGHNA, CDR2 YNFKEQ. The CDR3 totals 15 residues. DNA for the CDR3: TGTGCCAGCAGCCCCGAGGGGACAGGGACCGGGGAGCTGTTTTTT. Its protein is CASSPEGTGTGELFF.

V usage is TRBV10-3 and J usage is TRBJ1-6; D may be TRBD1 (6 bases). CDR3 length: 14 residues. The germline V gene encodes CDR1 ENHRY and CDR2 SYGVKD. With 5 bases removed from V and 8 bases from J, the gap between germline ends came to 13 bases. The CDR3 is CAISWTDRDSPLHF. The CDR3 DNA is TGTGCCATCAGTTGGACAGACCGAGATTCACCCCTCCACTTT.

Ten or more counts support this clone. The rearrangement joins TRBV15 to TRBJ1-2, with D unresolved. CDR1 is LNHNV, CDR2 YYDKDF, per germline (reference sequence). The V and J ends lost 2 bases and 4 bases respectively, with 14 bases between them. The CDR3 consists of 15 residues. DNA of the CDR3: TGTGCCACCAGCAGAACTTATGAGTTGTCCTATGGCTACACCTTC. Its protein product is CATSRTYELSYGYTF.

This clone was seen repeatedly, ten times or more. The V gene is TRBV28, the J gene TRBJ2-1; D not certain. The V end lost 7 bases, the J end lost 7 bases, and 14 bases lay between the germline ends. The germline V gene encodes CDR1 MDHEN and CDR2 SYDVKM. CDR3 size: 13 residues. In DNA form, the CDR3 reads TGTGCCAGCAACGTCGCCGCGGCGAATGAGCAGTTCTTC. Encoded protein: CASNVAAANEQFF.

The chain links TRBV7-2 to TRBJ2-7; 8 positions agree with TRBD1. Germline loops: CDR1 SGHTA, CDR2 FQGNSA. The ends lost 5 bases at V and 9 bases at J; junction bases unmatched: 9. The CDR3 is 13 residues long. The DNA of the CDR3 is TGTGCCAGCAGCCCAGGGGGCGCAAGTCGGCAGTACTTC. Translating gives CASSPGGASRQYF.

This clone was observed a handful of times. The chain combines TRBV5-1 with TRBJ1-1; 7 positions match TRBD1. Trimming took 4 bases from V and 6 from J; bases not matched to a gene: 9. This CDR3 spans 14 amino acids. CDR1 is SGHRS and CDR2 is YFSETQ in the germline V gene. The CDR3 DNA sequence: TGCGCCAGCAGCCCTACAGGGGAATGGGCTGAAGCTTTCTTT. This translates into CASSPTGEWAEAFF.

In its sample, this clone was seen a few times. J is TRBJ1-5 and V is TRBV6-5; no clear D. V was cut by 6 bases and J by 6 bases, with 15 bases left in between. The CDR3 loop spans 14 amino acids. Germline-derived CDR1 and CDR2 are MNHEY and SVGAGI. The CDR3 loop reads CASSPAGPGQPQHF. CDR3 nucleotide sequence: TGTGCCAGCAGCCCCGCAGGCCCCGGTCAGCCCCAGCATTTT.

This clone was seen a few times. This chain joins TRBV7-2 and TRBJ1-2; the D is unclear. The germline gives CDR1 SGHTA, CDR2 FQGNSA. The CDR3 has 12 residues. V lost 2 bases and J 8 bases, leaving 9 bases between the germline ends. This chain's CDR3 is CASSLYSFGYTF. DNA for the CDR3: TGTGCCAGCAGCTTATATAGCTTCGGCTACACCTTC.

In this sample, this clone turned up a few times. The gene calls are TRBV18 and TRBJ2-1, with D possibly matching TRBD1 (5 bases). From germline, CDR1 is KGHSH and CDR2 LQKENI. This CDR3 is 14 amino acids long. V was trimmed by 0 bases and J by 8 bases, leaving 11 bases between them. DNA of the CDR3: TGTGCCAGCTCACCACCGGCAGGGTTGTATGAGCAGTTCTTC. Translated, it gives CASSPPAGLYEQFF.

In DNA form, the CDR3 reads TGTGCCAGCAGCTTGGAACTAGGGTCTTCTGACACTGAAGCTTTCTTT. Its protein product is CASSLELGSSDTEAFF. The chain is built from TRBV5-8 and TRBJ1-1, with D uncertain. The CDR3 covers 16 residues. The germline V gene has CDR1 SGHTS and CDR2 YDEGEE. The germline V and J ends were trimmed by 0 bases and 3 bases, with 15 bases remaining between them.

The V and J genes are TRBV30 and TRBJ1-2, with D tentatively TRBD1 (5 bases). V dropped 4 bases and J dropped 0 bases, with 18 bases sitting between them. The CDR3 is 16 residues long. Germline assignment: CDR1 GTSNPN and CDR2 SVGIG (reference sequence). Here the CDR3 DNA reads TGTGCCTGGAAGAGGGTCGGGGCAGGATCTAACTATGGCTACACCTTC. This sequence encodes CAWKRVGAGSNYGYTF.

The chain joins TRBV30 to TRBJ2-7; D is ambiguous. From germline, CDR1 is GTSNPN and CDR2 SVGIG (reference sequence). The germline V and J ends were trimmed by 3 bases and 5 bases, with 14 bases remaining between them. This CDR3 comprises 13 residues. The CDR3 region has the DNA TGTGCCTGGAGCCTCAGGATTGGGAACGAGCAGTACTTC. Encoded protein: CAWSLRIGNEQYF.

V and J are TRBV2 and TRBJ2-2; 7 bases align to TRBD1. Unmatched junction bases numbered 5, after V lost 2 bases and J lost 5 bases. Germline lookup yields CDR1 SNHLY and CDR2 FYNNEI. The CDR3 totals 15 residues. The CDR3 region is CASSENRGPTGELFF. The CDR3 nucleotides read TGTGCCAGCAGTGAAAACAGGGGACCTACCGGGGAGCTGTTTTTT. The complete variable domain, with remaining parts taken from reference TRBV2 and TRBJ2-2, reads EPEVTQTPSHQVTQMGQEVILRCVPISNHLYFYWYRQILGQKVEFLVSFYNNEISEKSEIFDDQFSVERPDGSNFTLKIRSTKLEDSAMYFCASSENRGPTGELFFGEGSRLTVL.

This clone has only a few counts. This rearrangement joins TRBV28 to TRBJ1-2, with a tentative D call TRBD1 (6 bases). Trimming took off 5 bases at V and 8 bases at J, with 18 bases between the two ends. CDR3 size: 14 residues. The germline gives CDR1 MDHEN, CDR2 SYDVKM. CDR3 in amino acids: CASSPHVGGRGYTF. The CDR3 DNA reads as TGTGCCAGCAGTCCCCATGTGGGGGGCCGCGGCTACACCTTC.

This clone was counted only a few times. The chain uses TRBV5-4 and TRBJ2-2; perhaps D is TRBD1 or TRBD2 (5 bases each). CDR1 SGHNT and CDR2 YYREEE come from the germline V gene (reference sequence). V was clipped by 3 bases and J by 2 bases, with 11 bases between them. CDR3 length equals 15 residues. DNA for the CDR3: TGTGCCAGCAGCTCCGGGACGGATAACACCGGGGAGCTGTTTTTT. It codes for CASSSGTDNTGELFF.

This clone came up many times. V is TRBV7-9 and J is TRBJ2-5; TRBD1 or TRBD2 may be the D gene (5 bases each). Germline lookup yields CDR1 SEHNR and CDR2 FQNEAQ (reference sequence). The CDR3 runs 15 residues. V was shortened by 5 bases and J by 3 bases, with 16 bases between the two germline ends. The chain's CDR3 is CASSTHGTSKETQYF. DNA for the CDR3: TGTGCCAGCAGCACCCATGGGACGTCGAAAGAGACCCAGTACTTC.

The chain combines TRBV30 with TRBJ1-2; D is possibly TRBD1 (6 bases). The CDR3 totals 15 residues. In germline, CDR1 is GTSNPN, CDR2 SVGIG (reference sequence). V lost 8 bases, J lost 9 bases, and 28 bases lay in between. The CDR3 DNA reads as TGTGCCAAGGAGACTGAGGGGGACGGGGTATACAGCTACACCTTC. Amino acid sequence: CAKETEGDGVYSYTF.

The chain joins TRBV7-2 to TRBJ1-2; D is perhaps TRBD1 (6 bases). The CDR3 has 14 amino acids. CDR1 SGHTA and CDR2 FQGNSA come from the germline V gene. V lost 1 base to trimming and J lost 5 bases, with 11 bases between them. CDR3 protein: CASSLVFTGYGYTF. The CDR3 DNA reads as TGTGCCAGCAGCTTAGTGTTCACAGGGTATGGCTACACCTTC.

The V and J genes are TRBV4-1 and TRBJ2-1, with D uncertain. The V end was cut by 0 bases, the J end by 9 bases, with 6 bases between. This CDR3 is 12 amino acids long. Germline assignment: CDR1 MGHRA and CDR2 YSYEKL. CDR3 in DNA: TGCGCCAGCAGCCAAGATTTTAGTGAGCAGTTCTTC. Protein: CASSQDFSEQFF.

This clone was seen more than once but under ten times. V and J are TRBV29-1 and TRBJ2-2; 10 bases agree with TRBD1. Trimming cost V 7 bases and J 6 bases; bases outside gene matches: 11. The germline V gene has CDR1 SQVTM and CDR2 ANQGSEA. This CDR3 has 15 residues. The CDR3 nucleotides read TGCAGCGCCCTATACCCGGACAGGGGGTCCGGGGAGCTGTTTTTT. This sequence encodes CSALYPDRGSGELFF.